This T cell receptor (beta chain) was retrieved from a study of sequential checkpoint blockade in melanoma. TCRdb's copy holds only in-frame clones and misses some; the assay was immunoSEQ multiplex PCR. The data show 25,000 to 30,000 clones, with about 83% seen just once and less than 20% held by the top ten. As for treatment: randomized to nivolumab then ipilimumab (arm A) or the reverse (arm B). No patient had prior DNA-damaging chemotherapy. This CDR3 spans 15 amino acids. CDR1 and CDR2 (germline): SGHRS, YFSETQ. The ends lost 0 bases at V and 4 bases at J; junction bases unmatched: 6. Sequenced material: CD8+ T cells sorted from blood (inferred from file names), taken from a patient given nivolumab and ipilimumab in sequence. This sequence was found in a human donor with melanoma. This chain links TRBV5-1 with TRBJ1-2; the match to TRBD1 covers 7 bases. This chain's CDR3 is CASSLAGQLPYGYTF. The CDR3 DNA sequence: TGCGCCAGCAGCTTGGCGGGACAGCTACCCTATGGCTACACCTTC.